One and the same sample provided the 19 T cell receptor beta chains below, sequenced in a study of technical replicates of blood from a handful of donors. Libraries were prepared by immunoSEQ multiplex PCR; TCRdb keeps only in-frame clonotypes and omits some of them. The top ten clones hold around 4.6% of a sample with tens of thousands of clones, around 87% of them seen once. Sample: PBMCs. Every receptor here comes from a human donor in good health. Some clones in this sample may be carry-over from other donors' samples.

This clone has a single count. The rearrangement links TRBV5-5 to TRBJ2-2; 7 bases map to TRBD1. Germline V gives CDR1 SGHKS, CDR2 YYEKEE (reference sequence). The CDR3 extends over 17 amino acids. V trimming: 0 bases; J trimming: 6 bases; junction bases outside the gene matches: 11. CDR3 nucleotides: TGTGCCAGCAGCTTGGCCGGACGACAGGGAAGGTCCGGGGAGCTGTTTTTT. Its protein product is CASSLAGRQGRSGELFF.

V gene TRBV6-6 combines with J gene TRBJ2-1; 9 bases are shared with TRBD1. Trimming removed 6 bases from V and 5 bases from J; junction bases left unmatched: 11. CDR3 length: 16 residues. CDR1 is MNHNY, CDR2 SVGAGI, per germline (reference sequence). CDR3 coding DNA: TGTGCCAGCAGGAGAGAGGGACAGGGTGCCCACAATGAGCAGTTCTTC. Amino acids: CASRREGQGAHNEQFF.

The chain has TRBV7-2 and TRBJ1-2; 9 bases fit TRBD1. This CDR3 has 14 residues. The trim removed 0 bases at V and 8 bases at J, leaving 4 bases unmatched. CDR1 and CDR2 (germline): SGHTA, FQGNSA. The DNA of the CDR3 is TGTGCCAGCAGCTTAGCGGGACAGGGAGCCGGCTACACCTTC. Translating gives CASSLAGQGAGYTF.

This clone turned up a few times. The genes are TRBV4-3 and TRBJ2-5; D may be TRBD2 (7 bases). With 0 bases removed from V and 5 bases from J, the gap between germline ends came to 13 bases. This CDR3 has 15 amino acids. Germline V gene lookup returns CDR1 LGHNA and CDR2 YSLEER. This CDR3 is CASSQDRGGQETQYF. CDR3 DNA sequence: TGCGCCAGCAGCCAAGACAGGGGAGGGCAGGAGACCCAGTACTTC.

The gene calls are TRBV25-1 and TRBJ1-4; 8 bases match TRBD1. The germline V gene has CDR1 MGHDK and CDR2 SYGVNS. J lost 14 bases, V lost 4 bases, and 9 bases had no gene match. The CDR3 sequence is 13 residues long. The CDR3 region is CASSGRDRSGLFF. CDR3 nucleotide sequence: TGTGCCAGCAGTGGGCGGGACAGGTCTGGTCTGTTTTTT.

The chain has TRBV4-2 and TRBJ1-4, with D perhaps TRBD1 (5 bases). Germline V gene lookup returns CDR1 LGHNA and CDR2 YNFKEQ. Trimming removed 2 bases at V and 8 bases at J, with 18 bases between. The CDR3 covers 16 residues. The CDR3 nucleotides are TGTGCCAGCAGCCAAACGGTCGGAGGGGTAATGGAAAAACTGTTTTTT. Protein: CASSQTVGGVMEKLFF.

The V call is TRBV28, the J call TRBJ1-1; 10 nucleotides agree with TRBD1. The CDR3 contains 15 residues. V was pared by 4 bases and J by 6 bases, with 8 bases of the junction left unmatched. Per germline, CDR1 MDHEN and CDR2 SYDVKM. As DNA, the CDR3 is TGTGCCAGCAGTTCGCCGGGACAGGGGATCCCTGAAGCTTTCTTT. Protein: CASSSPGQGIPEAFF.

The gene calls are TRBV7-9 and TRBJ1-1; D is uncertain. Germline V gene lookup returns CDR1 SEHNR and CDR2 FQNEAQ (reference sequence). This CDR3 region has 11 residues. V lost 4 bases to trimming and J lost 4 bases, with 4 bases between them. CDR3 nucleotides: TGTGCCAGCAGCTCAATCACTGAAGCTTTCTTT. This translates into CASSSITEAFF.

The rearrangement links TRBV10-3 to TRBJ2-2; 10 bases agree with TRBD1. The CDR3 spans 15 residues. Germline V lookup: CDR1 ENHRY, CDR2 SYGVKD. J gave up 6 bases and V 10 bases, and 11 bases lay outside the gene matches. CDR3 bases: TGTGCCACGACGGAGGGGACAGGGGCCGCCGGGGAGCTGTTTTTT. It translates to CATTEGTGAAGELFF.

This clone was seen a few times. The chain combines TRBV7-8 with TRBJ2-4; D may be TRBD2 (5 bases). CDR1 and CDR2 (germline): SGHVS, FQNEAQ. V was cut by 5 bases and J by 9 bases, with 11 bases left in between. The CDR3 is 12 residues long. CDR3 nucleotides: TGTGCCAGCAGCCGGGATCAAAGCATTCAGTACTTC. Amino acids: CASSRDQSIQYF.

The DNA of the CDR3 is TGTGCCAGCAGCTTAAACAGGGGGGTGGATACGCAGTATTTT. It is translated as CASSLNRGVDTQYF. The gene calls are TRBV7-3 and TRBJ2-3; 8 positions match TRBD1. This CDR3 is 14 amino acids long. Germline CDR1 is SGHTA and CDR2 is FQGTGA. Trimming at V came to 1 base and at J to 6 bases, leaving 3 bases not matched to a gene.

For the CDR3, the DNA is TGTGCCAGCTCATTGAATCTACAGGGGGCGGCAACTGAAGCTTTCTTT. This sequence encodes CASSLNLQGAATEAFF. The rearrangement links TRBV18 to TRBJ1-1; 9 nucleotides line up with TRBD1. The CDR3 extends over 16 amino acids. Trimming cost V 5 bases and J 5 bases; bases outside gene matches: 12. Germline lookup yields CDR1 KGHSH and CDR2 LQKENI.

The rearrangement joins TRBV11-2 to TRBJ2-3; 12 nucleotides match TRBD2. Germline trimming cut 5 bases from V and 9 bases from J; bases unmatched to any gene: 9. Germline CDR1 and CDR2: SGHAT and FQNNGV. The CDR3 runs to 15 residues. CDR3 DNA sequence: TGTGCCAGCAGCCCAGGACTAGCGGGGACAGGGACGCAGTATTTT. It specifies CASSPGLAGTGTQYF.

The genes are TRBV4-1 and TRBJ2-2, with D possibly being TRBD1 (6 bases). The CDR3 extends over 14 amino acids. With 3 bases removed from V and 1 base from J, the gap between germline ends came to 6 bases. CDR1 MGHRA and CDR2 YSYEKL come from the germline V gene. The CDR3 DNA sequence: TGCGCCAGCAGCCAGACAGGGAACACCGGGGAGCTGTTTTTT. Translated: CASSQTGNTGELFF.

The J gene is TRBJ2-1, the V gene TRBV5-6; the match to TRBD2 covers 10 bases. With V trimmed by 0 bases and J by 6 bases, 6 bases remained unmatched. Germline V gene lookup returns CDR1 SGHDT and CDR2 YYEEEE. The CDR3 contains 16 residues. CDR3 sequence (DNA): TGTGCCAGCAGCTTGGCCGGGCTAGCGGGAGTCAATGAGCAGTTCTTC. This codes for CASSLAGLAGVNEQFF.

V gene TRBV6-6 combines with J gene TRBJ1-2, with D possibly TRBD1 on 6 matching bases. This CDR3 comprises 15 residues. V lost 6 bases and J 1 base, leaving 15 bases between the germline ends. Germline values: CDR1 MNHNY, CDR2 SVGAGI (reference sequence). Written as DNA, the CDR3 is TGTGCCAGCAGATTTTTCAGGGGATTTAACTATGGCTACACCTTC. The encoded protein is CASRFFRGFNYGYTF.

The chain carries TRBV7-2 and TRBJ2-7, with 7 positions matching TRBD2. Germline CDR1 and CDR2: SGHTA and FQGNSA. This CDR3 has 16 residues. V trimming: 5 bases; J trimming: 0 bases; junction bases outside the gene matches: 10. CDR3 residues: CASSVDLRESSYEQYF. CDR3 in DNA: TGTGCCAGCAGCGTAGATTTGCGGGAGTCCTCCTACGAGCAGTACTTC.

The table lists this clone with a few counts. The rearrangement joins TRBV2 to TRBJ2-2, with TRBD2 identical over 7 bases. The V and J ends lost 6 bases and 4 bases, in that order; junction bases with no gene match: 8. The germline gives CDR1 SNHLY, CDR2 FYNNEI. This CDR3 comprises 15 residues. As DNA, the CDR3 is TGTGCCAGCAGCCTAGGGAGGGAGGCCACCGGGGAGCTGTTTTTT. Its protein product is CASSLGREATGELFF.

The CDR3 protein is CATRGGGGYEQYF. The CDR3 DNA sequence: TGTGCCACCCGAGGAGGGGGCGGGTACGAGCAGTACTTC. The chain joins TRBV19 to TRBJ2-7, with a tentative D call TRBD1 (7 bases). CDR3 size: 13 residues. CDR1 and CDR2 (germline): LNHDA, SQIVND (reference sequence). V was cut by 10 bases and J by 4 bases, with 17 bases left in between. The full variable domain, in which reference TRBV19 and TRBJ2-7 provide the parts outside the CDR3, is DGGITQSPKYLFRKEGQNVTLSCEQNLNHDAMYWYRQDPGQGLRLIYYSQIVNDFQKGDIAEGYSVSREKKESFPLTVTSAQKNPTAFYLCATRGGGGYEQYFGPGTRLTVT.